This T cell receptor (beta chain) was captured by sequencing in a study of blood T cell repertoires in COVID-19. For the study at large: The United States, Italy and Spain were the sources of the acute and convalescent COVID-19 samples. From T cells, B-cell-depleted T cells, or PBMCs came the material, which was cDNA or gDNA.

V shed 5 bases and J shed 7 bases, with 21 bases lying between them. The germline gives CDR1 PRHDT, CDR2 FYEKMQ (reference sequence). The CDR3 has 16 amino acids. This clone showed up just a few times. Followed over time, Seattle patients had been enrolled while infection was active. Under the authors' procedure: By means of reference gene primer amplification, nucleated cell counts were estimated. Some clones are missing from TCRdb's copy, which holds only in-frame ones; the method was immunoSEQ multiplex PCR. D and trimming come from the DNA, and the V and J calls and clone size come from that table. The repertoire consists of roughly 460,000 clones, with about 90% occurring once and the leading ten covering 0.7% to 0.85%.

The TCR comes from a man younger than 35 with COVID-19, enrolled during active disease. The specimen was peripheral blood. The genes are TRBV13 and TRBJ2-1, with D possibly matching TRBD2 (6 bases). This CDR3 is CASSPWSGGDRNEQFF. CDR3 sequence (DNA): TGTGCCAGCAGCCCCTGGTCGGGCGGGGACCGGAATGAGCAGTTCTTC.